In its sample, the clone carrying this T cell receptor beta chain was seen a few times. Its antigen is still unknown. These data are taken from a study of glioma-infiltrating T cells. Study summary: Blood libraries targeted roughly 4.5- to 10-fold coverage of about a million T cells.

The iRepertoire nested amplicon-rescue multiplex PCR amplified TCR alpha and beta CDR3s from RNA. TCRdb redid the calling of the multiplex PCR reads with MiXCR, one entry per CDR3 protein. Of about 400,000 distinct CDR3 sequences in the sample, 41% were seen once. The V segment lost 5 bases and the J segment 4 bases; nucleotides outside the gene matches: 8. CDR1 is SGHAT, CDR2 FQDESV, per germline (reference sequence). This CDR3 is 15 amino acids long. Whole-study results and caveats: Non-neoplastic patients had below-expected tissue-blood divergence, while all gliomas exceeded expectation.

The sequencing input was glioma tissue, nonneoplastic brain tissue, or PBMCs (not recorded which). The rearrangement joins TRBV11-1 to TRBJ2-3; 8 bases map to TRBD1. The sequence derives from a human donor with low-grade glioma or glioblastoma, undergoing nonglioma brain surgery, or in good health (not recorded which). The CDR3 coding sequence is TGTGCCAGCAGCCCCGGACAGGGCTTGGCAGATACGCAGTATTTT. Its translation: CASSPGQGLADTQYF.